This TCR beta chain was sequenced for a study of blood T cell repertoires in COVID-19. The wider study: The United States, Italy and Spain supplied acute and convalescent COVID-19 samples. Sources were T cells, B-cell-depleted T cells, or PBMCs; the material itself was cDNA or gDNA.

Between the trimmed V and J ends, which lost 1 base and 9 bases, there was a span of 8 bases. CDR1 SGDLS and CDR2 YYNGEE come from the germline V gene. CDR3 length equals 12 residues. TCRdb's table, derived via immunoSEQ multiplex PCR, lists solely in-frame clones and lacks some. The sample contains around 45,000 clones, over 70% of which appear only once. The sample was peripheral blood. The chain has TRBV9 and TRBJ2-1; D is unresolved. The source of this sequence is a woman aged 80 or over with acute or convalescent COVID-19. The CDR3 region is CASSVFAGEQFF. CDR3 DNA: TGTGCCAGCAGCGTATTCGCAGGTGAGCAGTTCTTC.